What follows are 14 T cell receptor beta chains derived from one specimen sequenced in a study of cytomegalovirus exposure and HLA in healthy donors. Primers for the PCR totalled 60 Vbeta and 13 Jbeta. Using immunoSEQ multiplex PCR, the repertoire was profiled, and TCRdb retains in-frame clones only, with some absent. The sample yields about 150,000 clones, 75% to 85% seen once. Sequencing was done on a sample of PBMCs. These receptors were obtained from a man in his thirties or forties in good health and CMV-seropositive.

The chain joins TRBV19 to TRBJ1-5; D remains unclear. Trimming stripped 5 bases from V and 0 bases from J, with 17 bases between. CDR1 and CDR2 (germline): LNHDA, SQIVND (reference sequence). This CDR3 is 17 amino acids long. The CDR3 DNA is TGTGCCAGTAGTTCCACCGGGTCCTATATTAGCAATCAGCCCCAGCATTTT. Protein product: CASSSTGSYISNQPQHF.

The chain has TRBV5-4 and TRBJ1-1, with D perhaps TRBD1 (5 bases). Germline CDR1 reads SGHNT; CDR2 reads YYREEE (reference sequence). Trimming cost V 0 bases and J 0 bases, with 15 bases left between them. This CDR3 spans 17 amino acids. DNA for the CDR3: TGTGCCAGCAGCTTGGAACGACAGCTAATCATGAACACTGAAGCTTTCTTT. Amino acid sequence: CASSLERQLIMNTEAFF.

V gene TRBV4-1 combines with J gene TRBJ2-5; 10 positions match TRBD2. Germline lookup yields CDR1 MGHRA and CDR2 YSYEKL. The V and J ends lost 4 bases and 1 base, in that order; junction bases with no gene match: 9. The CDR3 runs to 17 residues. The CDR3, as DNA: TGCGCCAGCAGCCGCTCCCCCCAGCGGGGGGGCCAAGAGACCCAGTACTTC. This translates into CASSRSPQRGGQETQYF.

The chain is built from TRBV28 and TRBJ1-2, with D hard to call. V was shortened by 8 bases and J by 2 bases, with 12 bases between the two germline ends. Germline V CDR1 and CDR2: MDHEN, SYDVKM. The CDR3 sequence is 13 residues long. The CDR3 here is CASCQQSNYGYTF. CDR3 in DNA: TGTGCCAGCTGTCAACAGTCGAACTATGGCTACACCTTC.

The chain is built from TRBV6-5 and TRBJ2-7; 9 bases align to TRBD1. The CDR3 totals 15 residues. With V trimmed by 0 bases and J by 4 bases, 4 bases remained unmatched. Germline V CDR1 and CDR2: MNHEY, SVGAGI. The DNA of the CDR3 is TGTGCCAGCAGTTACTCGACAGGGGGTGAGTACGAGCAGTACTTC. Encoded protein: CASSYSTGGEYEQYF.

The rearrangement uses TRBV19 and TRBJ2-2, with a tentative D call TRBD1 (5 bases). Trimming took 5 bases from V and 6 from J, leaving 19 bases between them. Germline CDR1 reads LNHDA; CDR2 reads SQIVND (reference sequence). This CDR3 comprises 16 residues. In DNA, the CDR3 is TGTGCCAGTAGTCGCGCCTCTAGTGGGGCGTCCGGGGAGCTGTTTTTT. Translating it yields CASSRASSGASGELFF.

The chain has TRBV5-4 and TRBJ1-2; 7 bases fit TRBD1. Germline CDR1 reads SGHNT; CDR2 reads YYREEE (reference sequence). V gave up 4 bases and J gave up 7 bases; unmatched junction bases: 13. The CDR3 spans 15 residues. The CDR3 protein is CASSVPTGEACGYTF. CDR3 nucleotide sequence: TGTGCCAGCAGCGTCCCTACAGGGGAAGCCTGTGGCTACACCTTC. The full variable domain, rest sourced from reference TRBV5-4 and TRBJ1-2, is ETGVTQSPTHLIKTRGQQVTLRCSSQSGHNTVSWYQQALGQGPQFIFQYYREEENGRGNFPPRFSGLQFPNYSSELNVNALELDDSALYLCASSVPTGEACGYTFGSGTRLTVV.

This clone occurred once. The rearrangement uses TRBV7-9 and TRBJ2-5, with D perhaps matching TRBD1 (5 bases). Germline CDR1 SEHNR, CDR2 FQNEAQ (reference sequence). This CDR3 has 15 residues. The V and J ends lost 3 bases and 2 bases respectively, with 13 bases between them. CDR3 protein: CASSLSRVGQETQYF. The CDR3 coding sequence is TGTGCCAGCAGCTTGTCCAGGGTGGGGCAAGAGACCCAGTACTTC.

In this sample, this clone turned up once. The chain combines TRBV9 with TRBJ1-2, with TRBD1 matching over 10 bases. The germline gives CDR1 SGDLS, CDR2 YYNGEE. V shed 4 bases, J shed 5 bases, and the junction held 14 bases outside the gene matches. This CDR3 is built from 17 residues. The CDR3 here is CASSPPGQGTPLYGYTF. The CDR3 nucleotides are TGTGCCAGCAGCCCCCCGGGACAGGGGACCCCATTATATGGCTACACCTTC. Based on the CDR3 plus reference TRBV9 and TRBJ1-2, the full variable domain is DSGVTQTPKHLITATGQRVTLRCSPRSGDLSVYWYQQSLDQGLQFLIQYYNGEERAKGNILERFSAQQFPDLHSELNLSSLELGDSALYFCASSPPGQGTPLYGYTFGSGTRLTVV.

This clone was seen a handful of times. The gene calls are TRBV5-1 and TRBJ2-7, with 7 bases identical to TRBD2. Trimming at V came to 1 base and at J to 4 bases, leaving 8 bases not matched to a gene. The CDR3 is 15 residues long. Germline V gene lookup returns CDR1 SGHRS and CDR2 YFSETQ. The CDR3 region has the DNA TGCGCCAGCAGCTTGCTTTCCCGGGAGGAGTACGAGCAGTACTTC. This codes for CASSLLSREEYEQYF.

The CDR3: CASTGGHSYNEQFF. DNA for the CDR3: TGTGCCAGCACGGGCGGGCACTCCTACAATGAGCAGTTCTTC. The genes are TRBV28 and TRBJ2-1; D is perhaps TRBD2 (5 bases). V dropped 7 bases and J dropped 0 bases, with 10 bases sitting between them. In germline, CDR1 is MDHEN, CDR2 SYDVKM. There are 14 residues in the CDR3. Drawing the rest from reference TRBV28 and TRBJ2-1, the complete variable domain is DVKVTQSSRYLVKRTGEKVFLECVQDMDHENMFWYRQDPGLGLRLIYFSYDVKMKEKGDIPEGYSVSREKKERFSLILESASTNQTSMYLCASTGGHSYNEQFFGPGTRLTVL.

The CDR3 loop reads CASSLHGGSRNTIYF. The CDR3 nucleotides are TGTGCCAGCAGCCTTCACGGGGGATCTAGAAACACCATATATTTT. The chain couples TRBV28 to TRBJ1-3; maybe TRBD1 (5 bases). This CDR3 comprises 15 residues. Germline V gives CDR1 MDHEN, CDR2 SYDVKM. V lost 6 bases and J lost 5, with 17 bases in between.

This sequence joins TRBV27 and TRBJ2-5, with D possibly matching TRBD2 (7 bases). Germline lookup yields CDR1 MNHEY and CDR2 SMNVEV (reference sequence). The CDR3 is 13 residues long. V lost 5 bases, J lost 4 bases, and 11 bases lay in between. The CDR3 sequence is CASSLGGPETQYF. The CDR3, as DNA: TGTGCCAGCAGTCTCGGGGGGCCAGAGACCCAGTACTTC.

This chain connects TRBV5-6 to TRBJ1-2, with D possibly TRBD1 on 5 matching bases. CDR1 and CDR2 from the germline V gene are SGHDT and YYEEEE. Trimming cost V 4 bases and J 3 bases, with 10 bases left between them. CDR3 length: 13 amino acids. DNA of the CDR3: TGTGCCAGCAGCCCCAGGGTTTACTATGGCTACACCTTC. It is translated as CASSPRVYYGYTF.